A single T cell receptor beta chain is shown here with its context. In the authors' workflow: Counts of nucleated cells, estimated from reference gene primer amplification, were obtained. Only in-frame clones appear in the TCRdb table, and some are missing; sequencing was by immunoSEQ multiplex PCR. The DNA gave D and trimming, while V, J and clone size come from that table. This table has roughly 200,000 clones, 88% appearing once. The entry originates in a study of blood T cell repertoires in COVID-19. Background on the study: Samples representing acute and convalescent COVID-19 were sourced from the United States, Italy and Spain. PBMCs, B-cell-depleted T cells, or T cells provided the cDNA or gDNA that made up the material.

The CDR3 totals 16 residues. Germline V gene lookup returns CDR1 LGHDT and CDR2 YNNKEL (reference sequence). V shed 3 bases and J 4 bases; nucleotides not matched to a gene: 7. Sequenced input: peripheral blood. The receptor comes from a man aged 35-49 years with active or convalescent COVID-19. V gene TRBV3-1 (or the pseudogene TRBV3-2) combines with J gene TRBJ2-2; 8 bases align to TRBD1. CDR3: CASSQGQVVGTGELFF. DNA for the CDR3: TGTGCCAGCAGCCAGGGACAGGTGGTGGGCACCGGGGAGCTGTTTTTT.